Detailed here is one TCR beta chain. The identical CDR3 is also encoded by other nucleotide sequences in the sample. These data come from a study of blood T cell repertoires in COVID-19. Study-wide background: The United States, Italy and Spain supplied acute and convalescent COVID-19 samples. T cells, B-cell-depleted T cells, or PBMCs provided the cDNA or gDNA that served as material.

Study processing details: It was from reference gene primer amplification that nucleated cell counts were estimated. Assay used: immunoSEQ multiplex PCR; TCRdb lists only in-frame clones, some missing. V and J calls and clone size are as listed in that table; D and trimming were resolved from the DNA. The data show 150,000 to 200,000 clones, roughly 91% seen once. The CDR3 length is 14 residues. Germline CDR1 reads SEHNR; CDR2 reads FQNEAQ (reference sequence). V was trimmed by 2 bases and J by 5 bases, leaving 9 bases between them. The sequence was collected from a human donor in a cohort sampled during active COVID-19. Sequences were obtained from peripheral blood. The V and J genes are TRBV7-9 and TRBJ2-2, with D tentatively TRBD2 (5 bases). In nucleotides, the CDR3 is TGTGCCAGCAGCTTATTAGGCGGGACCGGGGAGCTGTTTTTT. Translating it yields CASSLLGGTGELFF. Using reference TRBV7-9 and TRBJ2-2 for the parts outside the CDR3, the full variable domain is DTGVSQNPRHKITKRGQNVTFRCDPISEHNRLYWYRQTLGQGPEFLTYFQNEAQLEKSRLLSDRFSAERPKGSFSTLEIQRTEQGDSAMYLCASSLLGGTGELFFGEGSRLTVL.